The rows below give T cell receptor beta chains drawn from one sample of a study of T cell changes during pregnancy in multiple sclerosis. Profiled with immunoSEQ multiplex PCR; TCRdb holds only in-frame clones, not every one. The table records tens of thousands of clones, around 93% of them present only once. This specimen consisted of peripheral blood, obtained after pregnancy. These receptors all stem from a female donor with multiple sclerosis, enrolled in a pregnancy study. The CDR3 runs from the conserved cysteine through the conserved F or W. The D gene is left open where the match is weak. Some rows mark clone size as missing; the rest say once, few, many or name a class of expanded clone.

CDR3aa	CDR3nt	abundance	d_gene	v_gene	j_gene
CASSETRRGELFF	TGTGCCAGCAGTGAGACACGTAGAGGGGAGCTGTTTTTT	NA	NA	TRBV6-1	TRBJ2-2
CASSPSGQRNEKLFF	TGTGCCAGCAGTCCATCTGGACAGCGGAATGAAAAACTGTTTTTT	once	NA	TRBV28	TRBJ1-4
CASSPNLRGGRATGELFF	TGTGCCAGCAGTCCGAACCTCCGGGGGGGGAGGGCCACCGGGGAGCTGTTTTTT	NA	TRBD2	TRBV28	TRBJ2-2
CASSLSGQGVYEQYF	TGTGCCAGCAGTTTATCTGGGCAGGGGGTCTACGAGCAGTACTTC	NA	TRBD1	TRBV28	TRBJ2-7
CAWSPGHLKPQHF	TGTGCCTGGAGCCCGGGACACCTTAAGCCCCAGCATTTT	NA	NA	TRBV30	TRBJ1-5
CASSQAFSGRVENNEQFF	TGTGCCAGCAGCCAAGCCTTTAGCGGGAGGGTAGAGAACAATGAGCAGTTCTTC	NA	TRBD2	TRBV14	TRBJ2-1
CAVRPGGPLAGVETQYF	TGTGCCGTCCGTCCAGGGGGGCCACTAGCGGGCGTGGAGACCCAGTACTTC	NA	TRBD2	TRBV27	TRBJ2-5
CASSRGLAGTYEQYF	TGCGCCAGCAGCCGAGGACTAGCGGGTACCTACGAGCAGTACTTC	NA	TRBD2	TRBV4-3	TRBJ2-7
CSVNLPLANTEAFF	TGCAGCGTTAATCTGCCCCTGGCCAACACTGAAGCTTTCTTT	NA	NA	TRBV29-1	TRBJ1-1
CASSHGTKVGNTIYF	TGTGCCAGCAGTCACGGGACAAAGGTTGGAAACACCATATATTTT	NA	NA	TRBV6-4	TRBJ1-3
CASRPTGNEQFF	TGTGCCAGCAGACCGACAGGCAATGAGCAGTTCTTC	NA	NA	TRBV28	TRBJ2-1
CASSRQGANNEKLFF	TGTGCCAGCTCACGACAGGGGGCCAACAATGAAAAACTGTTTTTT	once	TRBD1	TRBV18	TRBJ1-4
CASSHLGGGNYNEQFF	TGCGCCAGCAGCCATTTGGGGGGAGGGAATTACAATGAGCAGTTCTTC	NA	TRBD2	TRBV4-1	TRBJ2-1
CASSELGNTIYF	TGTGCCAGCAGTGAATTAGGAAACACCATATATTTT	NA	NA	TRBV6-1	TRBJ1-3
CASSLGTGVKRDYGYTF	TGTGCCAGCAGCTTAGGGACAGGGGTGAAACGGGACTATGGCTACACCTTC	NA	TRBD1	TRBV7-9	TRBJ1-2
CSVEDGGFMNTEAFF	TGCAGCGTTGAAGATGGAGGTTTCATGAACACTGAAGCTTTCTTT	NA	NA	TRBV29-1	TRBJ1-1
CASSKRDEGRVPYEQYF	TGTGCCAGCAGCAAACGGGATGAAGGAAGGGTGCCCTACGAGCAGTACTTC	NA	NA	TRBV21-1	TRBJ2-7
CASSQGLAGRYEQYF	TGCGCCAGCAGCCAGGGACTAGCGGGCCGCTACGAGCAGTACTTC	NA	TRBD2	TRBV4-3	TRBJ2-7
CASSLGQGSVNEQFF	TGCGCCAGCAGCTTGGGACAGGGGTCTGTAAATGAGCAGTTCTTC	NA	TRBD1	TRBV5-1	TRBJ2-1
CASSPSQNQPQHF	TGTGCCAGCAGCCCGAGTCAAAATCAGCCCCAGCATTTT	NA	NA	TRBV28	TRBJ1-5
CASSDFQGLLETQYF	TGTGCCAGCAGTGACTTTCAGGGGTTATTAGAGACCCAGTACTTC	NA	NA	TRBV6-1	TRBJ2-5
CASSLVSGGNQPQHF	TGTGCCAGCAGTTTGGTTTCCGGGGGCAATCAGCCCCAGCATTTT	NA	NA	TRBV28	TRBJ1-5
CASSPPASGTYEQYF	TGTGCCAGCAGCCCCCCCGCTAGCGGGACTTACGAGCAGTACTTC	NA	TRBD2	TRBV7-9	TRBJ2-7
CASSQDLGGRGTDTQYF	TGCGCCAGCAGCCAAGATCTGGGAGGGAGAGGCACAGATACGCAGTATTTT	few	TRBD2	TRBV4-3	TRBJ2-3
CASSEGTGNYEQYF	TGTGCCAGCAGTGAGGGGACAGGGAACTACGAGCAGTACTTC	NA	TRBD1	TRBV6-6	TRBJ2-7
CASSLATGAYNEQFF	TGTGCCAGCAGCTTAGCTACAGGAGCCTACAATGAGCAGTTCTTC	NA	NA	TRBV7-2	TRBJ2-1
CASSTGAGGNYGYTF	TGTGCCAGCTCAACCGGAGCAGGGGGAAACTATGGCTACACCTTC	few	TRBD1	TRBV18	TRBJ1-2
CASSLGSGTPYEQYF	TGTGCCAGCAGTTTAGGTTCAGGCACCCCCTACGAGCAGTACTTC	once	NA	TRBV28	TRBJ2-7
CASSEGLAGIFPSTDTQYF	TGTGCCAGCAGTGAAGGACTAGCGGGAATATTCCCTAGCACAGATACGCAGTATTTT	NA	TRBD2	TRBV6-1	TRBJ2-3
CASSYTSGGGNEQFF	TGTGCCAGCAGCTACACTAGCGGAGGGGGCAATGAGCAGTTCTTC	NA	TRBD2	TRBV27	TRBJ2-1
CASSLRRGLLTGELFF	TGTGCCAGCAGCTTACGCAGGGGGTTACTCACCGGGGAGCTGTTTTTT	NA	TRBD1	TRBV7-2	TRBJ2-2
CASSDIAGGLSYEQYF	TGTGCCAGCAGCGACATAGCGGGAGGGCTATCCTACGAGCAGTACTTC	NA	TRBD2	TRBV2	TRBJ2-7
CASSAFSGSASDTQYF	TGTGCCAGCAGTGCCTTTAGCGGGAGCGCATCAGATACGCAGTATTTT	NA	TRBD2	TRBV6-1	TRBJ2-3
CASSLTSGSSYEQYF	TGTGCCAGCAGCTTGACTAGCGGGAGCTCCTACGAGCAGTACTTC	NA	TRBD2	TRBV7-2	TRBJ2-7
CSVKTEQHGYTF	TGCAGCGTTAAAACGGAGCAGCATGGCTACACCTTC	NA	NA	TRBV29-1	TRBJ1-2
CASSSRGTGEQYF	TGTGCCAGCAGTAGTAGGGGCACGGGCGAGCAGTACTTC	once	NA	TRBV6-5	TRBJ2-7
CASSWRGGTDTQYF	TGTGCCAGCAGCTGGAGAGGCGGCACAGATACGCAGTATTTT	NA	NA	TRBV11-2	TRBJ2-3
CASSLEGPRAEQFF	TGTGCCAGCAGCTTGGAAGGCCCCAGGGCTGAGCAGTTCTTC	NA	NA	TRBV5-4	TRBJ2-1
CASSLVLGGSSYNEQFF	TGTGCCAGCAGCTTGGTGTTGGGCGGGTCCTCCTACAATGAGCAGTTCTTC	NA	NA	TRBV5-4	TRBJ2-1
CSVAGGPGETQYF	TGCAGCGTTGCAGGAGGGCCAGGGGAGACCCAGTACTTC	NA	NA	TRBV29-1	TRBJ2-5